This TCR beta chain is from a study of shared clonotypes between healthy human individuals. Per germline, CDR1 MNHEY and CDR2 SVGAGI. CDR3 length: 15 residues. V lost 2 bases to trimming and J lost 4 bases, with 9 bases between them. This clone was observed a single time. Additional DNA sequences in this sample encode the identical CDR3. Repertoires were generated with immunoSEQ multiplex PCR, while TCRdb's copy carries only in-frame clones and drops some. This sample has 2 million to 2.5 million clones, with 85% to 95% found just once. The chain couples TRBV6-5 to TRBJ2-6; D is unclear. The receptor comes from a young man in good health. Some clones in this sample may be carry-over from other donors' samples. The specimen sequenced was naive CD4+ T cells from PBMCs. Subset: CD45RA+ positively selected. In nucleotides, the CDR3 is TGTGCCAGCAGTTACAAAGGGCGGGGGGCCAACGTCCTGACTTTC. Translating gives CASSYKGRGANVLTF.